Shown below are 26 T cell receptor beta chains from a single sample sequenced in a study of blood T cell repertoires in COVID-19. The protocol was immunoSEQ multiplex PCR, while the TCRdb copy is restricted to in-frame clones and leaves out a portion. This sample has about 170,000 clones, with 65% to 90% found just once. Sequencing was carried out using PBMCs or T cells enriched from blood (not recorded which). The receptor source for this set is a man aged 45-65 years who had recovered from COVID-19.

The chain couples TRBV5-4 to TRBJ1-4; TRBD1 matches at 7 bases. The germline V gene encodes CDR1 SGHNT and CDR2 YYREEE (reference sequence). J lost 7 bases, V lost 3 bases, and 9 bases had no gene match. The CDR3 is 15 residues long. DNA of the CDR3: TGTGCCAGCAGCTATTCAGGGGGAGTAAGTGAAAAACTGTTTTTT. Translation gives CASSYSGGVSEKLFF.

Here the CDR3 DNA reads TGCGCCAGCAGCTCAAGCCCAGGGGGCTTCACCGGGGAGCTGTTTTTT. Amino acids: CASSSSPGGFTGELFF. V and J are TRBV4-1 and TRBJ2-2; TRBD1 matches 8 bases. The CDR3 spans 16 residues. Germline V gene sequence: CDR1 MGHRA, CDR2 YSYEKL. Trimming removed 5 bases from V and 4 bases from J; junction bases left unmatched: 9.

V gene TRBV12-3 or TRBV12-4 combines with J gene TRBJ1-2; D is undetermined. The germline V and J ends were trimmed by 5 bases and 8 bases, with 12 bases remaining between them. CDR3 length equals 12 residues. CDR3 DNA sequence: TGTGCCAGCAGTCTCACTATTCTGGGCTACACCTTC. It yields the protein CASSLTILGYTF.

The chain has TRBV7-8 and TRBJ1-3; D is uncertain. The V end lost 2 bases, the J end lost 5 bases, and 10 bases lay between the germline ends. Germline loops: CDR1 SGHVS, CDR2 FQNEAQ. The CDR3 totals 14 residues. The CDR3: CASSLNPLRNTIYF. In DNA, the CDR3 is TGTGCCAGCAGCTTAAATCCGCTACGAAACACCATATATTTT.

The rearrangement links TRBV7-9 to TRBJ1-1; TRBD1 matches at 10 bases. Germline lookup yields CDR1 SEHNR and CDR2 FQNEAQ (reference sequence). Trimming took 5 bases from V and 4 from J; bases not matched to a gene: 13. This CDR3 is 17 amino acids long. This chain's CDR3 is CASSPGQGVISRTEAFF. For the CDR3, the DNA is TGTGCCAGCAGCCCCGGACAGGGGGTTATCTCTCGCACTGAAGCTTTCTTT.

The chain carries TRBV7-6 and TRBJ2-1, with a tentative D call TRBD2 (7 bases). V shed 5 bases and J shed 4 bases, with 15 bases lying between them. This CDR3 contains 15 residues. CDR1 is SGHVS, CDR2 FNYEAQ, per germline. This chain's CDR3 is CASSPRGGGYNEQFF. The CDR3 bases are TGTGCCAGCAGCCCGAGGGGGGGAGGTTACAATGAGCAGTTCTTC.

The chain joins TRBV5-1 to TRBJ2-5, with 8 bases that match TRBD2. CDR3 size: 15 residues. Germline values: CDR1 SGHRS, CDR2 YFSETQ. Unmatched junction bases numbered 11, after V lost 5 bases and J lost 5 bases. CDR3 loop: CASSLSGGNGETQYF. The DNA of the CDR3 is TGCGCCAGCAGTTTATCGGGGGGGAACGGCGAGACCCAGTACTTC.

V usage is TRBV28 and J usage is TRBJ1-5; 7 bases align to TRBD1. This CDR3 has 15 residues. The ends lost 6 bases at V and 4 bases at J; junction bases unmatched: 9. Germline CDR1 and CDR2: MDHEN and SYDVKM. The CDR3 reads CASRLDRRGNQPQHF. CDR3 bases: TGTGCCAGCAGACTGGACAGGAGAGGGAATCAGCCCCAGCATTTT.

The chain is built from TRBV28 and TRBJ1-2; D remains unclear. Trimming removed 7 bases at V and 4 bases at J, with 13 bases between. Looked up from germline, CDR1 is MDHEN and CDR2 is SYDVKM. This CDR3 region has 13 residues. The CDR3 bases are TGTGCCAGCACTTCCAACGGAGGCTATGGCTACACCTTC. It translates to CASTSNGGYGYTF.

This clone was observed a single time. This rearrangement joins TRBV19 to TRBJ1-2; maybe TRBD1 (5 bases). This CDR3 comprises 18 residues. Germline V gene data show CDR1 as LNHDA and CDR2 as SQIVND (reference sequence). V lost 3 bases and J lost 8, with 28 bases in between. In nucleotides, the CDR3 is TGTGCCAGTAGTATCGTTAGACCCCGACCTGGACAAATAATCGGCTACACCTTC. It encodes CASSIVRPRPGQIIGYTF. The variable domain in full, with the rest retrieved from reference TRBV19 and TRBJ1-2, is DGGITQSPKYLFRKEGQNVTLSCEQNLNHDAMYWYRQDPGQGLRLIYYSQIVNDFQKGDIAEGYSVSREKKESFPLTVTSAQKNPTAFYLCASSIVRPRPGQIIGYTFGSGTRLTVV.

V is TRBV7-8 and J is TRBJ1-5; D gene unclear. Germline CDR1 SGHVS, CDR2 FQNEAQ. The CDR3 has 12 residues. Trimming pared 5 bases from V and 4 bases from J, leaving 6 bases between. CDR3 bases: TGTGCCAGCAGCCTCCCAAATCAGCCCCAGCATTTT. This gives the protein CASSLPNQPQHF.

In nucleotides, the CDR3 is TGTGCCAGCAGCCCAAACGAGGGAGACGATGGCTACACCTTC. It is translated as CASSPNEGDDGYTF. The chain uses TRBV7-8 and TRBJ1-2; unclear D gene. With 5 bases removed from V and 6 bases from J, the gap between germline ends came to 16 bases. This CDR3 comprises 14 residues. The germline CDR1 and CDR2 sequences are SGHVS and FQNEAQ.

The rearrangement uses TRBV6-5 and TRBJ1-5, with 8 bases that match TRBD1. Germline V gene lookup returns CDR1 MNHEY and CDR2 SVGAGI. The CDR3 has 15 residues. Germline trimming cut 6 bases from V and 1 base from J; bases unmatched to any gene: 5. CDR3: CASRDREGSNQPQHF. DNA for the CDR3: TGTGCCAGCAGGGACAGGGAGGGGAGCAATCAGCCCCAGCATTTT.

The J gene is TRBJ1-1, the V gene TRBV10-3, with D hard to call. The V gene lost 6 bases and the J gene lost 6 bases, with 14 bases spanning the gap. The CDR3 loop spans 13 amino acids. The germline V gene encodes CDR1 ENHRY and CDR2 SYGVKD. CDR3 nucleotide sequence: TGTGCCATCAGGGACTCTTGGGAGGCTGAAGCTTTCTTT. Its protein is CAIRDSWEAEAFF.

The chain links TRBV14 to TRBJ1-4, with 7 bases aligning to TRBD1. The CDR3 covers 12 residues. In germline, CDR1 is SGHDN, CDR2 FVKESK. The junction had 4 bases not matched to a gene; V was cut back by 2 bases and J by 13 bases. The CDR3 nucleotides are TGTGCCAGCAGCCAACGGACAGGCACACTGTTTTTT. As protein: CASSQRTGTLFF.

The gene calls are TRBV5-6 and TRBJ1-1; D is perhaps TRBD1 (6 bases). The ends were cut back, 2 bases at V and 5 bases at J, with 16 bases in the middle. The CDR3 loop spans 15 amino acids. Germline V lookup: CDR1 SGHDT, CDR2 YYEEEE. As DNA, the CDR3 is TGTGCCAGCAGCTTCATACAGGGAGAGGGTACTGAAGCTTTCTTT. This translates into CASSFIQGEGTEAFF.

The chain carries TRBV5-1 and TRBJ2-5, with TRBD2 identical over 10 bases. The V gene end was trimmed by 2 bases and the J gene end by 5 bases; junction bases not matched to a gene: 9. There are 16 residues in the CDR3. CDR1 is SGHRS and CDR2 is YFSETQ in the germline V gene. CDR3 amino acids: CASSLLASGGAETQYF. The CDR3 region has the DNA TGCGCCAGCAGCTTATTGGCTAGCGGGGGAGCGGAGACCCAGTACTTC.

This clone has more than one count but fewer than ten. The chain recombines TRBV15 with TRBJ1-5; 8 bases match TRBD1. CDR3 length: 14 residues. In germline, CDR1 is LNHNV, CDR2 YYDKDF (reference sequence). V was clipped by 7 bases and J by 6 bases; unmatched bases: 8. Here the CDR3 reads CATTGQGLSQPQHF. CDR3 nucleotide sequence: TGTGCCACCACCGGACAGGGATTAAGTCAGCCCCAGCATTTT.

V is TRBV7-9 and J is TRBJ1-5, with 7 positions matching TRBD1. The CDR3 has 15 residues. Germline CDR1 reads SEHNR; CDR2 reads FQNEAQ (reference sequence). The junction had 8 bases not matched to a gene; V was cut back by 4 bases and J by 5 bases. The CDR3 sequence: CASSSGDSFYQPQHF. The CDR3 DNA reads as TGTGCCAGCAGCTCCGGGGACAGTTTTTATCAGCCCCAGCATTTT.

The chain employs TRBV5-4 and TRBJ2-7; TRBD1 matches at 7 bases. V was pared by 0 bases and J by 2 bases, with 5 bases of the junction left unmatched. The CDR3 covers 15 residues. Germline-derived CDR1 and CDR2 are SGHNT and YYREEE (reference sequence). CDR3 in DNA: TGTGCCAGCAGCTTGGTACGGACAGGCCCCTACGAGCAGTACTTC. It is translated as CASSLVRTGPYEQYF.

The V and J genes are TRBV7-6 and TRBJ2-1; a possible D gene is TRBD1 (6 bases). The V and J ends lost 0 bases and 8 bases respectively, with 17 bases between them. Germline CDR1 is SGHVS and CDR2 is FNYEAQ. The CDR3 has 16 amino acids. The CDR3 region is CASSLAFRRGGDEQFF. As DNA, the CDR3 is TGTGCCAGCAGCTTAGCTTTTCGCAGGGGCGGAGATGAGCAGTTCTTC.

The rearrangement uses TRBV27 and TRBJ1-6; D possibly corresponds to TRBD1 (6 bases). The germline V and J ends were trimmed by 2 bases and 2 bases, with 10 bases remaining between them. The CDR3 has 16 residues. Germline CDR1 is MNHEY and CDR2 is SMNVEV (reference sequence). CDR3 coding DNA: TGTGCCAGCAGTTTACGACAGGAGGCCTATAATTCACCCCTCCACTTT. Amino acid sequence: CASSLRQEAYNSPLHF.

The chain employs TRBV12-3 or TRBV12-4 and TRBJ1-4; D perhaps matches TRBD1 (6 bases). Between the trimmed V and J ends, which lost 5 bases and 8 bases, there was a span of 9 bases. The CDR3 consists of 12 residues. CDR3 coding DNA: TGTGCCAGCAGTCGGACAGTCGAAAAACTGTTTTTT. The encoded protein is CASSRTVEKLFF.

The chain carries TRBV2 and TRBJ2-5; 7 bases align to TRBD2. This CDR3 contains 13 residues. The ends lost 6 bases at V and 8 bases at J; junction bases unmatched: 9. The germline V gene has CDR1 SNHLY and CDR2 FYNNEI. CDR3 nucleotide sequence: TGTGCCAGCAGCGGGGACTATCAGGTCACCCAGTACTTC. It codes for CASSGDYQVTQYF.

The chain uses TRBV10-2 and TRBJ2-6; 10 nucleotides line up with TRBD2. CDR3 length: 16 residues. The V segment lost 4 bases and the J segment 0 bases; nucleotides outside the gene matches: 0. Germline CDR1 is WSHSY and CDR2 is SAAADI. CDR3 coding DNA: TGCGCCAGCAGTGCTAGCGGGGGCTCTGGGGCCAACGTCCTGACTTTC. This encodes CASSASGGSGANVLTF.

With respect to this clone: Its ends do not fully match the called genes, so a read error is possible. The genes are TRBV4-1 and TRBJ2-6, with TRBD1 identical over 10 bases. CDR1 is MGHRA and CDR2 is YSYEKL in the germline V gene. The CDR3 length is 20 residues. CDR3: CATSQDFAGTGVGGANVLTF. The CDR3 nucleotides read TGCGCCACCAGCCAAGATTTCGCCGGGACAGGGGTAGGGGGGGCCAACGTCCTGACTTTC.